Shown below are 32 T cell receptor beta chains from a single sample sequenced in a study of T cell changes during pregnancy in multiple sclerosis. Using immunoSEQ multiplex PCR, the repertoire was profiled, and TCRdb retains in-frame clones only, with some absent. The sample holds 35,000 to 50,000 clones; over 85% are singletons and the top ten take roughly 0.69%. Material: CD4+ T cells from peripheral blood mononuclear cells, obtained in the first trimester of pregnancy. The receptors were sampled from a female donor with multiple sclerosis, enrolled in a pregnancy study.

V and J are TRBV21-1 and TRBJ1-5; whether TRBD1, the table's D call, matches the DNA was not checked. TRBV21-1 is deemed a pseudogene. This CDR3 has 15 residues. The CDR3, as DNA: TGTGCCAGCAGCAGACGGACAGATTACAATCAGCCCCAGCATTTT. As protein: CASSRRTDYNQPQHF.

V and J are TRBV28 and TRBJ2-3, with 15 bases that match TRBD2. This CDR3 spans 17 amino acids. Germline loops: CDR1 MDHEN, CDR2 SYDVKM. The J segment lost 1 base and the V segment lost 5 bases, leaving 4 bases of the junction unmatched. As DNA, the CDR3 is TGTGCCAGCAGTGGACTAGCGGGAGGGCTGGGCACAGATACGCAGTATTTT. Translated, it gives CASSGLAGGLGTDTQYF.

This clone was observed a single time. The V and J genes are TRBV5-1 and TRBJ2-7; 7 bases agree with TRBD1. The CDR3 extends over 15 amino acids. Looked up from germline, CDR1 is SGHRS and CDR2 is YFSETQ. Trimming at V came to 4 bases and at J to 2 bases, leaving 9 bases not matched to a gene. The CDR3 nucleotides are TGCGCCAGCAGCGTAGTCACAGGGGTCCCCTACGAGCAGTACTTC. Its protein product is CASSVVTGVPYEQYF. Based on the CDR3 plus reference TRBV5-1 and TRBJ2-7, the full variable domain is KAGVTQTPRYLIKTRGQQVTLSCSPISGHRSVSWYQQTPGQGLQFLFEYFSETQRNKGNFPGRFSGRQFSNSRSEMNVSTLELGDSALYLCASSVVTGVPYEQYFGPGTRLTVT.

V and J are TRBV6-4 and TRBJ2-1; 10 bases fit TRBD2. The CDR3 covers 14 residues. J was trimmed by 4 bases and V by 5 bases; bases with no gene match: 2. Germline V gene sequence: CDR1 MRHNA, CDR2 SNTAGT. CDR3 protein: CASSLSGGYNEQFF. For the CDR3, the DNA is TGTGCCAGCAGTCTTAGCGGGGGGTACAATGAGCAGTTCTTC.

This chain joins TRBV27 and TRBJ1-5; a weak D match, TRBD1 (5 bases). The length of the CDR3 is 15 residues. CDR1 is MNHEY, CDR2 SMNVEV, per germline (reference sequence). Trimming cost V 2 bases and J 0 bases, with 8 bases left between them. CDR3 sequence reads: CASSLQGLSNQPQHF. Written as DNA, the CDR3 is TGTGCCAGCAGTTTACAGGGACTTAGCAATCAGCCCCAGCATTTT.

The chain links TRBV6-6 to TRBJ1-5; D possibly corresponds to TRBD1 (5 bases). The V gene's germline CDR1 is MNHNY and CDR2 SVGAGI (reference sequence). There are 15 residues in the CDR3. V was shortened by 4 bases and J by 0 bases, with 10 bases between the two germline ends. The CDR3 protein is CASSWDSYSNQPQHF. The DNA for the CDR3 is TGTGCCAGCAGTTGGGACTCCTATAGCAATCAGCCCCAGCATTTT.

V is TRBV28 and J is TRBJ2-3; 14 bases map to TRBD2. After removal of 3 bases from V and 5 bases from J, the junction contained 4 bases not matched to a gene. Germline lookup yields CDR1 MDHEN and CDR2 SYDVKM. The CDR3 is made up of 16 amino acids. The CDR3 DNA reads TGTGCCAGCAGTTTTTCGACTAGCGGGAGGGTAGATACGCAGTATTTT. The encoded protein is CASSFSTSGRVDTQYF.

The chain recombines TRBV28 with TRBJ2-7; 9 nucleotides align to TRBD1. Unmatched junction bases numbered 7, after V lost 5 bases and J lost 2 bases. CDR1 is MDHEN, CDR2 SYDVKM, per germline. CDR3 size: 15 residues. CDR3 region: CASSTPGQGPYEQYF. The CDR3 coding sequence is TGTGCCAGCAGTACACCGGGACAGGGCCCCTACGAGCAGTACTTC.

The chain employs TRBV15 and TRBJ1-5, with D unclear. This CDR3 has 16 amino acids. Trimming shortened V by 0 bases and J by 2 bases, and 11 bases separated the two germline ends. The germline V gene encodes CDR1 LNHNV and CDR2 YYDKDF (reference sequence). The CDR3 loop reads CATSRDRGVRNQPQHF. The DNA of the CDR3 is TGTGCCACCAGCAGAGATCGGGGAGTTCGCAATCAGCCCCAGCATTTT.

This clone has just a few counts. The chain recombines TRBV6-1 with TRBJ2-2; tentative D call: TRBD1 (7 bases). Trimming removed 5 bases from V and 6 bases from J, with 16 bases in between. The CDR3 has 15 residues. CDR1 is MNHNS and CDR2 is SASEGT in the germline V gene. In nucleotides, the CDR3 is TGTGCCAGCAGTCGTTCAGGGGGGTGGGCCGGGGAGCTGTTTTTT. Its translation: CASSRSGGWAGELFF.

This rearrangement joins TRBV5-4 to TRBJ2-7; TRBD1 agrees at 7 bases. The CDR3 covers 13 residues. Germline CDR1 reads SGHNT; CDR2 reads YYREEE (reference sequence). J was trimmed by 7 bases and V by 4 bases; bases with no gene match: 8. The CDR3 DNA reads as TGTGCCAGCAGCGGGACAGTTAGTAGGGAGCAGTACTTC. This codes for CASSGTVSREQYF.

The genes are TRBV6-1 and TRBJ2-5; D might be TRBD1 (5 bases). This CDR3 is 13 amino acids long. V lost 4 bases, J lost 3 bases, and 9 bases lay in between. Germline V gene sequence: CDR1 MNHNS, CDR2 SASEGT. The CDR3 is CASSVRTKETQYF. CDR3 DNA sequence: TGTGCCAGCAGTGTCAGGACAAAAGAGACCCAGTACTTC.

This CDR3 is CASSIVWATNQPQHF. CDR3 DNA sequence: TGTGCCAGTAGTATAGTATGGGCCACCAATCAGCCCCAGCATTTT. The chain employs TRBV19 and TRBJ1-5, with unresolved D. Trimming removed 1 base from V and 3 bases from J, with 10 bases in between. There are 15 residues in the CDR3. The germline CDR1 and CDR2 sequences are LNHDA and SQIVND (reference sequence).

V and J are TRBV2 and TRBJ2-3; 11 nucleotides agree with TRBD1. The CDR3 has 15 residues. CDR1 is SNHLY, CDR2 FYNNEI, per germline. The V gene end was trimmed by 5 bases and the J gene end by 5 bases; junction bases not matched to a gene: 6. In DNA, the CDR3 is TGTGCCAGCAGTAGGGACAGGGGGTCGAGAGATACGCAGTATTTT. It codes for CASSRDRGSRDTQYF.

This chain joins TRBV5-4 and TRBJ1-3; D ambiguous. V was clipped by 4 bases and J by 2 bases, with 7 bases between them. The CDR3 contains 13 residues. Germline-derived CDR1 and CDR2 are SGHNT and YYREEE (reference sequence). The CDR3 protein is CASSQYPGNTIYF. The DNA of the CDR3 is TGTGCCAGCAGCCAGTACCCTGGAAACACCATATATTTT.

The chain has TRBV30 and TRBJ2-1; 13 bases fit TRBD2. This CDR3 region has 14 residues. The germline V gene encodes CDR1 GTSNPN and CDR2 SVGIG (reference sequence). J was trimmed by 10 bases and V by 3 bases; bases with no gene match: 6. As DNA, the CDR3 is TGTGCCTGGAGCGGACTAGCGGGAGCTGGGGAGCAGTTCTTC. This sequence encodes CAWSGLAGAGEQFF.

This chain links TRBV5-1 with TRBJ2-7, with TRBD1 matching 8 bases. Germline V gene lookup returns CDR1 SGHRS and CDR2 YFSETQ. The CDR3 loop spans 14 amino acids. Unmatched junction bases numbered 5, after V lost 3 bases and J lost 3 bases. The CDR3 reads CASSSGTGDYEQYF. CDR3 nucleotide sequence: TGCGCCAGCAGCTCCGGGACAGGCGACTACGAGCAGTACTTC.

J is TRBJ2-5 and V is TRBV5-1; D is uncertain. The CDR3 contains 14 residues. The germline CDR1 and CDR2 sequences are SGHRS and YFSETQ. The V and J ends lost 0 bases and 2 bases respectively, with 8 bases between them. The CDR3 region has the DNA TGCGCCAGCAGCTTGGGGCCGCAGCAAGAGACCCAGTACTTC. This gives the protein CASSLGPQQETQYF.

The gene calls are TRBV29-1 and TRBJ1-2; 9 nucleotides align to TRBD1. CDR1 is SQVTM and CDR2 is ANQGSEA in the germline V gene. Losses at the gene ends were 7 bases for V and 11 bases for J; bases not matched to a gene: 20. The CDR3 loop spans 15 amino acids. The CDR3 DNA follows: TGCAGCGGAGGGGGGGGACAGGGACCTCCAGGTCTTTACACCTTC. Its protein product is CSGGGGQGPPGLYTF.

This chain joins TRBV28 and TRBJ2-1; 7 nucleotides match TRBD1. With V trimmed by 3 bases and J by 2 bases, 4 bases remained unmatched. Germline values: CDR1 MDHEN, CDR2 SYDVKM. CDR3 length: 15 residues. CDR3 residues: CASSFGDRPYNEQFF. CDR3 in DNA: TGTGCCAGCAGTTTTGGGGACAGACCCTACAATGAGCAGTTCTTC.

The chain has TRBV19 and TRBJ2-5; 8 positions agree with TRBD2. The CDR3 runs to 14 residues. Germline CDR1 LNHDA, CDR2 SQIVND (reference sequence). The V gene end was trimmed by 7 bases and the J gene end by 6 bases; junction bases not matched to a gene: 10. In DNA form, the CDR3 reads TGTGCCAGTATGGGGGACGGGAGGGCGAAGACCCAGTACTTC. Residues: CASMGDGRAKTQYF.

The V and J genes are TRBV5-1 and TRBJ2-7, with 10 bases fitting TRBD1. The CDR3 spans 13 residues. Germline assignment: CDR1 SGHRS and CDR2 YFSETQ. V trimming: 6 bases; J trimming: 3 bases; junction bases outside the gene matches: 3. CDR3 bases: TGCGCCAGCACCTGGACAGGGGGCTACGAGCAGTACTTC. Translating it yields CASTWTGGYEQYF.

The chain combines TRBV30 with TRBJ1-4; 10 bases are shared with TRBD1. V lost 1 base to trimming and J lost 5 bases; unmatched junction nucleotides: 4. CDR1 and CDR2 from the germline V gene are GTSNPN and SVGIG (reference sequence). This CDR3 contains 15 residues. The chain's CDR3 is CAWSGPGQGNEKLFF. Here the CDR3 DNA reads TGTGCCTGGAGTGGGCCGGGACAGGGGAATGAAAAACTGTTTTTT.

CDR3 coding DNA: TGCGCCACCCTAACGTCCACCTACGAGCAGTACTTC. This encodes CATLTSTYEQYF. The chain has TRBV10-2 and TRBJ2-7, with no clear D. Trimming left V 10 bases short and J 2 bases short, with 12 bases between. Germline CDR1 and CDR2: WSHSY and SAAADI. This CDR3 has 12 residues.

This clone was found once. The gene calls are TRBV18 and TRBJ2-3; 8 bases are shared with TRBD1. With V trimmed by 0 bases and J by 1 base, 0 bases remained unmatched. CDR3 length: 15 residues. Germline-derived CDR1 and CDR2 are KGHSH and LQKENI. CDR3 sequence reads: CASSPPTGGTDTQYF. The CDR3, as DNA: TGTGCCAGCTCACCACCGACAGGGGGCACAGATACGCAGTATTTT.

The V and J genes are TRBV18 and TRBJ2-3; maybe TRBD1 (6 bases). There are 15 residues in the CDR3. The V end lost 1 base, the J end lost 11 bases, and 19 bases lay between the germline ends. In germline, CDR1 is KGHSH, CDR2 LQKENI. The CDR3 nucleotides are TGTGCCAGCTCACCACTGATCATTCCTCAGGGGTTGCAGTATTTT. Protein product: CASSPLIIPQGLQYF.

This clone ranks as medium-sized. This sequence joins TRBV4-1 and TRBJ1-5, with a weak D call TRBD1 (5 bases). This CDR3 is built from 16 residues. From germline, CDR1 is MGHRA and CDR2 YSYEKL. Trimming removed 2 bases at V and 4 bases at J, with 15 bases between. CDR3 DNA sequence: TGCGCCAGCAGCCAACACGGGGGAAAGGGGAATCAGCCCCAGCATTTT. It specifies CASSQHGGKGNQPQHF.

CDR3 in amino acids: CASSLQGWNEQFF. The CDR3 coding sequence is TGTGCCAGCAGCTTACAGGGATGGAATGAGCAGTTCTTC. The gene calls are TRBV7-9 and TRBJ2-1, with a tentative D call TRBD1 (5 bases). The CDR3 consists of 13 residues. Between the trimmed V and J ends, which lost 2 bases and 7 bases, there was a span of 9 bases. Per germline, CDR1 SEHNR and CDR2 FQNEAQ (reference sequence).

The chain links TRBV27 to TRBJ1-2; D remains ambiguous. This CDR3 spans 15 amino acids. The V gene's germline CDR1 is MNHEY and CDR2 SMNVEV (reference sequence). Trimming removed 4 bases from V and 4 bases from J, with 16 bases in between. CDR3 amino acids: CASSSTDGWIYGYTF. The CDR3 nucleotides are TGTGCCAGCAGTTCAACCGACGGGTGGATCTATGGCTACACCTTC.

The table lists this clone with a count of one. This rearrangement joins TRBV2 to TRBJ2-3; 12 bases are a match to TRBD1. The CDR3 spans 15 residues. From germline, CDR1 is SNHLY and CDR2 FYNNEI. V was clipped by 6 bases and J by 5 bases; unmatched bases: 6. Written as DNA, the CDR3 is TGTGCCAGCAGGGGGGACAGGGGGCGCGGAGATACGCAGTATTTT. Translated: CASRGDRGRGDTQYF. The full variable domain, completed using reference TRBV2 and TRBJ2-3, is EPEVTQTPSHQVTQMGQEVILRCVPISNHLYFYWYRQILGQKVEFLVSFYNNEISEKSEIFDDQFSVERPDGSNFTLKIRSTKLEDSAMYFCASRGDRGRGDTQYFGPGTRLTVL.

This chain connects TRBV10-3 to TRBJ1-1; maybe TRBD1 (5 bases). The CDR3 loop spans 13 amino acids. Trimming pared 8 bases from V and 0 bases from J, leaving 10 bases between. Per the germline V gene, CDR1 is ENHRY and CDR2 is SYGVKD. CDR3 region: CAIHDRLNTEAFF. The CDR3 coding sequence is TGTGCCATCCATGACAGATTGAACACTGAAGCTTTCTTT.

The sample holds one count of this clone. The V gene is TRBV7-3, the J gene TRBJ2-1; the D gene is possibly TRBD1 (6 bases). CDR1 is SGHTA, CDR2 FQGTGA, per germline. CDR3 size: 15 residues. The V end was cut by 2 bases, the J end by 5 bases, with 13 bases between. CDR3 DNA sequence: TGTGCCAGCAGCTTACCAGGGGCCGGGCACAATGAGCAGTTCTTC. It is translated as CASSLPGAGHNEQFF.